This TCR beta chain was recovered during a study of pediatric ulcerative colitis. General observations from the study: Rectal repertoires separated controls, mild-moderate and acute severe colitis.

TCRdb keeps only in-frame clones here, not all; method: immunoSEQ multiplex PCR. The sample records around 22,000 clones, 71% being singletons. As regards this clone: As yet, its antigen is unknown.

One to two pinch biopsies were taken from the rectum during colonoscopy. Germline CDR1 reads GTSNPN; CDR2 reads SVGIG (reference sequence). The CDR3 runs 13 residues. V dropped 0 bases and J dropped 10; count of bases not matched to a gene: 4. V and J are TRBV30 and TRBJ1-1; 11 positions agree with TRBD1. The source material was gut tissue. The sequence was collected from a boy between 10 and 17 years old with severe ulcerative colitis. DNA of the CDR3: TGTGCCTGGAGTGTCCCTGGGACAGGGGGAGCTTTCTTT. This gives the protein CAWSVPGTGGAFF.